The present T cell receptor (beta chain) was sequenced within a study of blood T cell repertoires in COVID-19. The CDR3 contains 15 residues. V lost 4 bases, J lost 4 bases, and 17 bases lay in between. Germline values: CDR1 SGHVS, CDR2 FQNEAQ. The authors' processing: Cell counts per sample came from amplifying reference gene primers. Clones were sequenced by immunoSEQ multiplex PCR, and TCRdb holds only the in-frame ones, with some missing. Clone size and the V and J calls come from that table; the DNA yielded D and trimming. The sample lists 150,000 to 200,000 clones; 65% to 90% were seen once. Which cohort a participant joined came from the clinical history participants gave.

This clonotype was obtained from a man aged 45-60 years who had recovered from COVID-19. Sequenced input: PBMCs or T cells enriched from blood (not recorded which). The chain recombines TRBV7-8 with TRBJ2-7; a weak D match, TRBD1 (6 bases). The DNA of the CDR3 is TGTGCCAGCAGCTATACCCGGGACACCGAATACGAGCAGTACTTC. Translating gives CASSYTRDTEYEQYF.